The 14 T cell receptor beta chains below all came from one sample that was sequenced in a study of blood T cell repertoires in COVID-19. Profiling relied on immunoSEQ multiplex PCR, and the TCRdb table lists in-frame clones only, not all of them. Among some 110,000 clones, more than 80% were seen once, and the ten largest hold 26%. Sequences were obtained from peripheral blood. These receptors were obtained from a man in his sixties with acute or convalescent COVID-19.

V usage is TRBV19 and J usage is TRBJ2-1, with 16 bases matching TRBD2. Germline V gene data show CDR1 as LNHDA and CDR2 as SQIVND (reference sequence). After removal of 4 bases from V and 0 bases from J, the junction contained 6 bases not matched to a gene. The CDR3 has 19 residues. This chain's CDR3 is CASSTGLAGGVSSYNEQFF. For the CDR3, the DNA is TGTGCCAGTAGTACGGGACTAGCGGGAGGGGTAAGCTCCTACAATGAGCAGTTCTTC.

V usage is TRBV21-1 and J usage is TRBJ1-2. TRBV21-1 is labeled a pseudogene. The CDR3 runs 15 residues. The CDR3 region has the DNA TGTGCCAGCAGCCCTGGGGGGACTGGCAACTATGGCTACACCTTC. Protein: CASSPGGTGNYGYTF.

About this clone itself: This CDR3 is also generated by other DNA sequences in the sample. CDR3 nucleotide sequence: TGTGCCAGCAGTTTAGTAGGGGTCTCTGGGGCCAACGTCCTGACTTTC. The encoded protein is CASSLVGVSGANVLTF. The chain couples TRBV28 to TRBJ2-6; TRBD1 is a possible D gene (5 bases). The germline V gene encodes CDR1 MDHEN and CDR2 SYDVKM. Trimming stripped 2 bases from V and 0 bases from J, with 8 bases between. The CDR3 extends over 16 amino acids.

Concerning this clone itself: The junction departs from germline at one end; a sequencing error may be responsible. V is TRBV18 and J is TRBJ1-2; D is uncertain. The CDR3 has 12 amino acids. Germline V gene data show CDR1 as KGHSH and CDR2 as LQKENI. The CDR3 spells CASSPSTGGGPF. As DNA, the CDR3 is TGTGCCAGCTCACCATCGACGGGAGGAGGGCCATTC.

V and J are TRBV5-1 and TRBJ2-3, with D possibly matching TRBD1 (6 bases). Per germline, CDR1 SGHRS and CDR2 YFSETQ. Trimming left V 2 bases short and J 0 bases short, with 10 bases between. CDR3 length: 15 amino acids. In DNA form, the CDR3 reads TGCGCCAGCAGCTTAGGGGGTTGGAGCACAGATACGCAGTATTTT. Amino acid sequence: CASSLGGWSTDTQYF.

This clone was detected only once. CDR3 sequence (DNA): TGTGCCAGCAGCCTAGACCGGGTTTCAAATCAGCCCCAGCATTTT. Protein product: CASSLDRVSNQPQHF. The rearrangement joins TRBV6-2 or TRBV6-3 to TRBJ1-5; D is ambiguous. CDR1 is MNHEY and CDR2 is SVGEGT in the germline V gene. The germline V and J ends were trimmed by 6 bases and 4 bases, with 16 bases remaining between them. This CDR3 region has 15 residues.

The chain is built from TRBV5-1 and TRBJ1-4; no definite D call. Trimming removed 0 bases at V and 0 bases at J, with 6 bases between. CDR1 SGHRS and CDR2 YFSETQ come from the germline V gene. This CDR3 has 15 amino acids. CDR3 sequence: CASSLVQSTNEKLFF. The CDR3 DNA follows: TGCGCCAGCAGCTTGGTCCAGTCAACTAATGAAAAACTGTTTTTT. Full variable domain (remainder filled in from reference TRBV5-1 and TRBJ1-4): KAGVTQTPRYLIKTRGQQVTLSCSPISGHRSVSWYQQTPGQGLQFLFEYFSETQRNKGNFPGRFSGRQFSNSRSEMNVSTLELGDSALYLCASSLVQSTNEKLFFGSGTQLSVL.

V usage is TRBV4-1 and J usage is TRBJ2-7, with 11 bases identical to TRBD2. The CDR3 contains 15 residues. Trimming cost V 4 bases and J 6 bases; bases outside gene matches: 8. Germline lookup yields CDR1 MGHRA and CDR2 YSYEKL. CDR3 bases: TGCGCCAGCAGCCCCTCGACTAGCGGGATTCGCGAGCAGTACTTC. As protein: CASSPSTSGIREQYF.

In its sample, this clone was seen many times. V usage is TRBV2 and J usage is TRBJ1-3; D call uncertain. The CDR3 is 14 residues long. V lost 6 bases, J lost 1 base, and 10 bases lay in between. The V gene's germline CDR1 is SNHLY and CDR2 FYNNEI. The CDR3 loop is CASRGQRSGNTIYF. The CDR3 region has the DNA TGTGCCAGCAGAGGTCAGAGGTCTGGAAACACCATATATTTT.

In this sample, this clone turned up once. The rearrangement links TRBV29-1 to TRBJ1-2, with 9 nucleotides matching TRBD1. In germline, CDR1 is SQVTM, CDR2 ANQGSEA. The V segment lost 4 bases and the J segment 4 bases; nucleotides outside the gene matches: 4. The CDR3 runs 13 residues. The CDR3: CSVGDRDSYGYTF. Written as DNA, the CDR3 is TGCAGCGTTGGGGACAGGGATAGCTATGGCTACACCTTC.

This sequence joins TRBV7-9 and TRBJ1-1; D may be TRBD1 (6 bases). Trimming cost V 5 bases and J 6 bases, with 16 bases left between them. Germline CDR1 is SEHNR and CDR2 is FQNEAQ (reference sequence). CDR3 length: 14 residues. This chain's CDR3 is CASSPMSGGPEAFF. The DNA of the CDR3 is TGTGCCAGCAGCCCCATGTCGGGGGGCCCTGAAGCTTTCTTT.

The rearrangement links TRBV3-1 (or the pseudogene TRBV3-2) to TRBJ2-3; 10 bases map to TRBD2. Trimming cost V 4 bases and J 4 bases; bases outside gene matches: 5. In germline, CDR1 is LGHDT, CDR2 YNNKEL (reference sequence). This CDR3 spans 15 amino acids. The CDR3 bases are TGTGCCAGCAGCCCGCCGGGACTAGCGTCAGATACGCAGTATTTT. This sequence encodes CASSPPGLASDTQYF.

This rearrangement joins TRBV20-1 to TRBJ2-3, with D hard to call. V lost 3 bases and J lost 0, with 10 bases in between. Germline V lookup: CDR1 DFQATT, CDR2 SNEGSKA (reference sequence). The CDR3 contains 14 residues. CDR3 sequence reads: CSASESASTDTQYF. DNA of the CDR3: TGCAGTGCTAGTGAGAGCGCTAGCACAGATACGCAGTATTTT.

The chain combines TRBV3-1 (or the pseudogene TRBV3-2) with TRBJ2-7; maybe TRBD2 (6 bases). Germline assignment: CDR1 LGHDT and CDR2 YNNKEL (reference sequence). The V and J ends lost 0 bases and 3 bases respectively, with 12 bases between them. The CDR3 totals 15 residues. DNA for the CDR3: TGTGCCAGCAGCCAAGAAGGGACTGCCAACTACGAGCAGTACTTC. Translating it yields CASSQEGTANYEQYF.